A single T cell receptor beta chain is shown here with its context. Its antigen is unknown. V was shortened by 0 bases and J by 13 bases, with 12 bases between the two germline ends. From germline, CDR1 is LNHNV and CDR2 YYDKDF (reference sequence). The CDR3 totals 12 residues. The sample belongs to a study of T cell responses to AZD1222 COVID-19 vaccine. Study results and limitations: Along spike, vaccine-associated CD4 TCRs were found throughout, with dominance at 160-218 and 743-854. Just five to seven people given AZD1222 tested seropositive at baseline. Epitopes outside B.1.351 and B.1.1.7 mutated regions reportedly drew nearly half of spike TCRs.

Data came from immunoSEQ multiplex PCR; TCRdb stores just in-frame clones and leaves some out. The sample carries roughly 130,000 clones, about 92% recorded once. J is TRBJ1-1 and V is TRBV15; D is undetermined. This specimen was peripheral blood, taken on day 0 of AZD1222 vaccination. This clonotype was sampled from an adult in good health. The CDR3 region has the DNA TGTGCCACCAGCAGAGATCAGTCCGGATATTTCTTT. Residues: CATSRDQSGYFF. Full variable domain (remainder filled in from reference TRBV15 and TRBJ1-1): DAMVIQNPRYQVTQFGKPVTLSCSQTLNHNVMYWYQQKSSQAPKLLFHYYDKDFNNEADTPDNFQSRRPNTSFCFLDIRSPGLGDTAMYLCATSRDQSGYFFGQGTRLTVV.